This T cell receptor beta chain was identified during a study of human T cells and chemical hapten exposure. This clonotype was counted between two and nine times. Time point reported: patch test 2, 6 weeks after DPC sensitization. The treatment is: therapeutic diphenylcyclopropenone sensitization with weekly scalp DPC. Within the library, unique molecular identifiers were attached to each individual cDNA molecule. From the RACE reads, TCRdb called clonotypes with MiXCR, one entry per CDR3 protein. Among some 89,000 distinct CDR3 sequences, 10% to 13% were seen once, and the ten largest hold approximately 2.5%. This clonotype was sampled from a young woman with alopecia areata. Some clones in this sample may be carry-over from other donors' samples. The source material was whole blood, sampled in connection with sensitization to the hapten diphenylcyclopropenone (DPC).

The chain's CDR3 is CASSVDGEAYEQYF. In DNA, the CDR3 is TGTGCCAGCAGCGTAGACGGAGAAGCCTACGAGCAGTACTTC. The chain uses TRBV9 and TRBJ2-7; no firm D call. V gave up 0 bases and J gave up 2 bases, with 9 bases separating them. Germline CDR1 SGDLS, CDR2 YYNGEE. The CDR3 spans 14 residues.